These 10 T cell receptor beta chains were sequenced from one sample in a study of OX40 agonist ivuxolimab in advanced cancers. Only in-frame clones appear in the TCRdb table, and some are missing; sequencing was by immunoSEQ multiplex PCR. The sample carries about 62,000 clones, 85% recorded once. The sample was CD4+ or CD8+ T cells sorted from blood, taken in a trial of the OX40 agonist ivuxolimab. The receptors shown here come from an adult with an advanced solid tumor such as melanoma, head and neck, liver or kidney cancer.

V is TRBV5-5 and J is TRBJ2-7, with a weak D call TRBD1 (5 bases). The CDR3 sequence is 15 residues long. V lost 0 bases and J lost 3, with 13 bases in between. Looked up from germline, CDR1 is SGHKS and CDR2 is YYEKEE (reference sequence). Here the CDR3 DNA reads TGTGCCAGCAGCTTGGGTTTCGGACAAATCTACGAGCAGTACTTC. This sequence encodes CASSLGFGQIYEQYF.

The rearrangement uses TRBV28 and TRBJ2-7; 10 bases agree with TRBD2. This CDR3 has 15 amino acids. The J segment lost 2 bases and the V segment lost 2 bases, leaving 3 bases of the junction unmatched. CDR1 MDHEN and CDR2 SYDVKM come from the germline V gene. The CDR3 coding sequence is TGTGCCAGCAGTTTACCTAGCGGGGGCCCCTACGAGCAGTACTTC. It specifies CASSLPSGGPYEQYF.

The rearrangement links TRBV9 to TRBJ2-1; the match to TRBD2 covers 10 bases. From germline, CDR1 is SGDLS and CDR2 YYNGEE. J gave up 3 bases and V 2 bases, and 11 bases lay outside the gene matches. The CDR3 runs to 18 residues. The DNA for the CDR3 is TGTGCCAGCAGCGTCGGTGTGCTAGCGGGAGTCGGCTACAATGAGCAGTTCTTC. Residues: CASSVGVLAGVGYNEQFF.

V is TRBV7-2 and J is TRBJ1-6; D gene uncertain. CDR3 length: 15 amino acids. In germline, CDR1 is SGHTA, CDR2 FQGNSA. V was shortened by 3 bases and J by 0 bases, with 6 bases between the two germline ends. In nucleotides, the CDR3 is TGTGCCAGCAGCTTGGGAAACTCCTATAATTCACCCCTCCACTTT. It yields the protein CASSLGNSYNSPLHF.

This chain joins TRBV7-8 and TRBJ2-1; D is unresolved. The CDR3 consists of 11 residues. Germline loops: CDR1 SGHVS, CDR2 FQNEAQ. V lost 0 bases to trimming and J lost 8 bases, with 2 bases between them. CDR3 loop: CASSLADEQFF. CDR3 nucleotide sequence: TGTGCCAGCAGCTTAGCCGATGAGCAGTTCTTC.

The V call is TRBV28, the J call TRBJ1-4; possible D gene TRBD1, 5 bases. Germline-derived CDR1 and CDR2 are MDHEN and SYDVKM. The CDR3 has 16 amino acids. V was cut by 6 bases and J by 4 bases, with 18 bases left in between. In nucleotides, the CDR3 is TGTGCCAGCAGACGGGGATGGGGCAGCGTTAATGAAAAACTGTTTTTT. This codes for CASRRGWGSVNEKLFF.

This sequence joins TRBV28 and TRBJ2-7; TRBD2 might be the D (6 bases). The CDR3 runs to 15 residues. V lost 7 bases and J 0 bases, leaving 16 bases between the germline ends. Germline V lookup: CDR1 MDHEN, CDR2 SYDVKM. CDR3 in amino acids: CASITGSSSSYEQYF. In DNA form, the CDR3 reads TGTGCCAGCATCACCGGGAGTAGCAGCTCCTACGAGCAGTACTTC.

V usage is TRBV23-1 and J usage is TRBJ1-1, with TRBD1 identical over 11 bases. TRBV23-1 is noted as an ORF with a role that remains uncertain. The V segment lost 10 bases and the J segment 1 base; nucleotides outside the gene matches: 20. The CDR3 has 19 residues. CDR3 sequence reads: CANINIGGTGGQSNTEAFF. Here the CDR3 DNA reads TGCGCCAACATTAACATTGGGGGGACAGGGGGACAGTCGAACACTGAAGCTTTCTTT.

In its sample, this clone was seen once. This chain connects TRBV6-5 to TRBJ1-1; no reliable D call. Germline lookup yields CDR1 MNHEY and CDR2 SVGAGI. The CDR3 totals 13 residues. V was cut by 0 bases and J by 4 bases, with 6 bases left in between. The CDR3 spells CASSYSWITEAFF. The CDR3 nucleotides are TGTGCCAGCAGTTACTCCTGGATCACTGAAGCTTTCTTT.

This clone came up once. The rearrangement links TRBV4-1 to TRBJ2-1; D is unresolved. The germline gives CDR1 MGHRA, CDR2 YSYEKL. The germline V and J ends were trimmed by 3 bases and 0 bases, with 12 bases remaining between them. The CDR3 has 16 residues. The CDR3 sequence is CASSHDLESSYNEQFF. CDR3 DNA: TGCGCCAGCAGCCACGACCTAGAGAGCTCCTACAATGAGCAGTTCTTC.